One and the same sample provided the 7 T cell receptor beta chains below, sequenced in a study of T cells in Graves' hyperthyroidism and ophthalmopathy. Regions amplified from RNA transcripts were the TCR beta CDR3 regions. TCR CDR3 underwent first-round RT-PCR with the HTBI primer set. TCRdb processed the multiplex PCR reads anew with MiXCR; each CDR3 protein has one entry. This table has some 270,000 distinct CDR3 sequences, roughly 13% appearing once. The sequenced sample was blood. The receptors shown here come from a woman in her 30s with Graves' hyperthyroidism that later progressed to Graves' ophthalmopathy.

In its sample, this clonotype was seen many times. The chain employs TRBV5-1 and TRBJ1-5; 8 bases map to TRBD1. This CDR3 has 13 residues. Germline CDR1 reads SGHRS; CDR2 reads YFSETQ. Losses at the gene ends were 4 bases for V and 7 bases for J; bases not matched to a gene: 4. The CDR3 sequence: CASSPGGAQPQHF. CDR3 bases: TGCGCCAGCAGCCCAGGGGGCGCCCAGCCCCAGCATTTT.

This clonotype came up many times. The chain carries TRBV7-8 and TRBJ2-2; D gene uncertain. V was clipped by 11 bases and J by 0 bases, with 7 bases between them. Germline V lookup: CDR1 SGHVS, CDR2 FQNEAQ. There are 12 residues in the CDR3. As DNA, the CDR3 is TGTGCCTGCGGAGCGAACACCGGGGAGCTGTTTTTT. Its translation: CACGANTGELFF.

In its sample, this clonotype was seen a few times. The V call is TRBV27, the J call TRBJ2-7, with TRBD1 identical over 8 bases. The CDR3 loop spans 14 amino acids. Trimming at V came to 6 bases and at J to 2 bases, leaving 6 bases not matched to a gene. Germline CDR1 MNHEY, CDR2 SMNVEV (reference sequence). For the CDR3, the DNA is TGTGCCAGCAGCGAGACAGGGGTTGCCTACGAGCAGTACTTC. Translating gives CASSETGVAYEQYF.

This clonotype has just a few counts. The chain employs TRBV5-6 and TRBJ2-7; 8 bases are a match to TRBD1. Trimming removed 0 bases from V and 2 bases from J; junction bases left unmatched: 1. The germline V gene has CDR1 SGHDT and CDR2 YYEEEE. This CDR3 has 14 residues. The CDR3 loop reads CASSLETGAYEQYF. DNA of the CDR3: TGTGCCAGCAGCTTGGAGACAGGGGCCTACGAGCAGTACTTC.

This clonotype was counted at least ten times. The chain recombines TRBV3-1 with TRBJ2-7; TRBD2 agrees at 11 bases. Germline CDR1 reads LGHDT; CDR2 reads YNNKEL (reference sequence). This CDR3 has 16 residues. V lost 4 bases to trimming and J lost 1 base; unmatched junction nucleotides: 6. This CDR3 is CASSRELAGGSYEQYF. In DNA, the CDR3 is TGTGCCAGCAGCCGCGAGCTAGCGGGAGGATCCTACGAGCAGTACTTC.

This clonotype was counted a few times. This sequence joins TRBV14 and TRBJ2-2; tentatively, D is TRBD2 (7 bases). The CDR3 loop spans 17 amino acids. The V and J ends lost 1 base and 4 bases respectively, with 16 bases between them. CDR1 and CDR2 (germline): SGHDN, FVKESK. CDR3 in DNA: TGTGCCAGCAGCCAAGGGCCTAGGCGGGGGCCCACCGGGGAGCTGTTTTTT. This codes for CASSQGPRRGPTGELFF.

This clonotype showed up just a few times. CDR3 sequence: CASSQSDPGNSGNTIYF. CDR3 bases: TGCGCCAGCAGCCAAAGCGATCCGGGAAACTCTGGAAACACCATATATTTT. The V gene is TRBV4-3, the J gene TRBJ1-3; D unclear. V lost 2 bases, J lost 0 bases, and 14 bases lay in between. Germline CDR1 LGHNA, CDR2 YSLEER. The CDR3 runs to 17 residues.